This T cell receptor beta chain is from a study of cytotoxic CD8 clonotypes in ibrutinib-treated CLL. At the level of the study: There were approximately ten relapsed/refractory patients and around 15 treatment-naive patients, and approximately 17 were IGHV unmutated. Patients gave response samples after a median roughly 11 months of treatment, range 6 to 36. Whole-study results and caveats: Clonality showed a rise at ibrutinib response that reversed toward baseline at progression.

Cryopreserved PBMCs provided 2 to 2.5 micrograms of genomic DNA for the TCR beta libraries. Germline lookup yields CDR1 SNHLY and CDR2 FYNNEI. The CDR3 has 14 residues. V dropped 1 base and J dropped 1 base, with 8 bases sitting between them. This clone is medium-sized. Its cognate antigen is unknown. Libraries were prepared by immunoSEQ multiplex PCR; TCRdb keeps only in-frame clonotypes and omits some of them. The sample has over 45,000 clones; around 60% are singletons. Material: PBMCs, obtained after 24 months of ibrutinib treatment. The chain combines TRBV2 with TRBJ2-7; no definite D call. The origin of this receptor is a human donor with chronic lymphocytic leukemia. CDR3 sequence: CASSEGGSSYEQYF. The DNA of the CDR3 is TGTGCCAGCAGTGAAGGAGGATCTTCCTACGAGCAGTACTTC.